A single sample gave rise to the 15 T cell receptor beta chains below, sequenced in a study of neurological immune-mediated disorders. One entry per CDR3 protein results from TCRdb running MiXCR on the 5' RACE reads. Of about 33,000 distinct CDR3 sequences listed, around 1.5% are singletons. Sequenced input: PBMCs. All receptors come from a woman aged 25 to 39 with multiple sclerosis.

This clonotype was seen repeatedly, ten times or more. This CDR3 is CASIAGHSNQPQHF. CDR3 coding DNA: TGTGCCAGCATAGCGGGCCATAGCAATCAGCCCCAGCATTTT. The rearrangement links TRBV28 to TRBJ1-5; D gene uncertain. This CDR3 has 14 residues. Trimming pared 7 bases from V and 0 bases from J, leaving 10 bases between. The germline V gene has CDR1 MDHEN and CDR2 SYDVKM.

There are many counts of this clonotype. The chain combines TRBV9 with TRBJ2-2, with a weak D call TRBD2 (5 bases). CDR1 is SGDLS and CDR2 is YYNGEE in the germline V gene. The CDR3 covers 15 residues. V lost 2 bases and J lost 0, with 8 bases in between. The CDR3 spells CASSVSGTNTGELFF. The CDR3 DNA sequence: TGTGCCAGCAGCGTGAGCGGTACGAACACCGGGGAGCTGTTTTTT. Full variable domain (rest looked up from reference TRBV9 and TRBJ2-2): DSGVTQTPKHLITATGQRVTLRCSPRSGDLSVYWYQQSLDQGLQFLIQYYNGEERAKGNILERFSAQQFPDLHSELNLSSLELGDSALYFCASSVSGTNTGELFFGEGSRLTVL.

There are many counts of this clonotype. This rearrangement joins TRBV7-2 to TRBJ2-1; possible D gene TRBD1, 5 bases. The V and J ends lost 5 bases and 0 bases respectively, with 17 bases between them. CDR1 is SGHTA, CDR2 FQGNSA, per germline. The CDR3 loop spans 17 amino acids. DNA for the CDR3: TGTGCCAGCAGCCTGCGATATCGGACAAGCTCCTACAATGAGCAGTTCTTC. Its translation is CASSLRYRTSSYNEQFF.

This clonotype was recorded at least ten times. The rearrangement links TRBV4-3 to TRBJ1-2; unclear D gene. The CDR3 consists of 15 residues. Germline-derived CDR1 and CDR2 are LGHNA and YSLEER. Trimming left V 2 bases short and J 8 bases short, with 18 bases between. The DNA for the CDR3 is TGCGCCAGCAGCCAATGGAGCCCATCAAGAGGAGGCTACACCTTC. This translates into CASSQWSPSRGGYTF.

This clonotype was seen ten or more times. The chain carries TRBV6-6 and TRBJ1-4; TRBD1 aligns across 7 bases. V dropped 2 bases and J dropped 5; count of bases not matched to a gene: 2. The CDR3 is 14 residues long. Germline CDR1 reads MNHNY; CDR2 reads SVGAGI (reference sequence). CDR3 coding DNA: TGTGCCAGCAGTTACGGGACAGTAAATGAAAAACTGTTTTTT. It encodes CASSYGTVNEKLFF.

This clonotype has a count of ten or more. The CDR3 spells CASVSPEAFF. CDR3 coding DNA: TGTGCCAGCGTTTCCCCTGAAGCTTTCTTT. The gene calls are TRBV6-9 and TRBJ1-1; D is ambiguous. The V gene's germline CDR1 is MNHGY and CDR2 SVAAGI. With 8 bases removed from V and 6 bases from J, the gap between germline ends came to 7 bases. There are 10 residues in the CDR3.

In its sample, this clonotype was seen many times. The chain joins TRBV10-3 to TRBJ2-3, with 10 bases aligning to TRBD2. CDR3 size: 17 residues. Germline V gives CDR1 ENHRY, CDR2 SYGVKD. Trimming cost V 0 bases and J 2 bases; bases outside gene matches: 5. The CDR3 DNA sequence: TGTGCCATCAGTGAGTCGATTAGCGGGGGGAACACAGATACGCAGTATTTT. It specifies CAISESISGGNTDTQYF.

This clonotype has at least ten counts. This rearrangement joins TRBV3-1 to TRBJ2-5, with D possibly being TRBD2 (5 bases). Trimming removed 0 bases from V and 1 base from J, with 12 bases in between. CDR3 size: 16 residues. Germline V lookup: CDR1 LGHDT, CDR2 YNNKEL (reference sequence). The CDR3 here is CASSQDLRSGQETQYF. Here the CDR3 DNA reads TGTGCCAGCAGCCAAGATTTGAGGAGCGGCCAAGAGACCCAGTACTTC.

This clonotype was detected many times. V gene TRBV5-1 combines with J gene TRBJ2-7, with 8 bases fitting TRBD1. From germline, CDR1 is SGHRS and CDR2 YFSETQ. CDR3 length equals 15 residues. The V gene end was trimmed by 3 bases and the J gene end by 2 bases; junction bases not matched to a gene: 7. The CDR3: CASSSGQAGTYEQYF. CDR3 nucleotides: TGCGCCAGCAGCTCGGGACAGGCGGGGACCTACGAGCAGTACTTC.

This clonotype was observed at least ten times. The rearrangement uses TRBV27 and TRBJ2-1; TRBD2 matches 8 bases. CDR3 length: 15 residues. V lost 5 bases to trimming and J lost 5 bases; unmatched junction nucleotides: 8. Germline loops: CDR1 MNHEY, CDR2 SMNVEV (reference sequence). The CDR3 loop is CASSPRGVGHNEQFF. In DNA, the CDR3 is TGTGCCAGCAGTCCGCGGGGGGTTGGTCACAATGAGCAGTTCTTC.

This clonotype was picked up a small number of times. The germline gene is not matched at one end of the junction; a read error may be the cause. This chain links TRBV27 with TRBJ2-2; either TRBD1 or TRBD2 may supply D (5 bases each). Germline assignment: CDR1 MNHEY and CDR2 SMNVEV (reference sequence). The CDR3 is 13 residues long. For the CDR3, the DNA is TGTGCCAGCAGTGCTCCGGGACCCGGGGAGATGTTTTTT. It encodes CASSAPGPGEMFF.

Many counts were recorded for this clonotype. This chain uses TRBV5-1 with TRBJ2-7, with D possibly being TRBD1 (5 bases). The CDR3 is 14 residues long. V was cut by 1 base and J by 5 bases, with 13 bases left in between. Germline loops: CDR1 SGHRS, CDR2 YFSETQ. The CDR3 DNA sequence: TGCGCCAGCAGCTTGTCCAGGGCTGCCGACGAGCAGTACTTC. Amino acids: CASSLSRAADEQYF.

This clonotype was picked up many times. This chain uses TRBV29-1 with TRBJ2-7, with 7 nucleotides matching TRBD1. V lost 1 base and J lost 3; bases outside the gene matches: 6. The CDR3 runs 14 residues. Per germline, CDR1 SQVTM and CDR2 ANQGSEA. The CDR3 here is CSVEVVSGGYEQYF. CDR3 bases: TGCAGCGTTGAAGTAGTATCAGGGGGCTACGAGCAGTACTTC.

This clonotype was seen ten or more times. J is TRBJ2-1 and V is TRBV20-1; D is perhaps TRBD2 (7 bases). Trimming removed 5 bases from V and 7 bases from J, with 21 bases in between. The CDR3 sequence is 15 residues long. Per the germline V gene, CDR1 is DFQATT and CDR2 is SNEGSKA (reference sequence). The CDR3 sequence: CSAGGRGRGGNEQFF. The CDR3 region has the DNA TGCAGTGCTGGAGGGCGGGGGAGAGGGGGGAATGAGCAGTTCTTC.

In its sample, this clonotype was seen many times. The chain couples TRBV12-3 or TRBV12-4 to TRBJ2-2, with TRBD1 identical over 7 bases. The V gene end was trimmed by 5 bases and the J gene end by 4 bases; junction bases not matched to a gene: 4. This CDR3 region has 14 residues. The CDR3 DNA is TGTGCCAGCAGTCCACAGGGGACCACCGGGGAGCTGTTTTTT. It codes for CASSPQGTTGELFF.